Detailed here is one T cell receptor beta chain. These data come from a study of PD-L1 blockade in urothelial cancer. About the research overall: From about 2014, patients received atezolizumab, given as 1,200 mg intravenously every 3 weeks.

This sample's time point: peripheral blood 6 weeks after treatment start. Trimming took 5 bases from V and 10 from J, leaving 14 bases between them. The CDR3 extends over 11 amino acids. The germline V gene encodes CDR1 DFQATT and CDR2 SNEGSKA (reference sequence). TCRdb keeps only in-frame clones here, not all; method: immunoSEQ multiplex PCR. The data show some 48,000 clones, approximately 80% seen once. This specimen was PBMCs, taken around atezolizumab (anti-PD-L1) treatment. The TCR sequence derives from a man in his sixties or seventies with urothelial cancer. The chain uses TRBV20-1 and TRBJ1-1, with D perhaps matching TRBD1 (6 bases). CDR3 amino acids: CSAGGGGGAFF. CDR3 DNA: TGCAGTGCTGGGGGCGGGGGGGGAGCTTTCTTT.